This T cell receptor beta chain originates from a study of radiotherapy plus CTLA-4 blockade in lung cancer. Study-level information: Objective response rate was 15% to 20%; disease control rate, about 28%. Study-level points and caveats: Tumor-derived TCR clones expanded in blood after radiotherapy plus ipilimumab. The best prediction of response reportedly came from early blood T cell clone dynamics, with interferon-beta.

Turning to this clone: Its antigen is undetermined.

Lung cancer patients with chemo-refractory metastatic non-small-cell disease were given focal radiation plus CTLA-4 blockade with ipilimumab. Germline assignment: CDR1 SGHRS and CDR2 YFSETQ. J lost 1 base, V lost 7 bases, and 3 bases had no gene match. This CDR3 is built from 16 residues. Repertoires were generated with immunoSEQ multiplex PCR, while TCRdb's copy carries only in-frame clones and drops some. The sample contains about 110,000 clones, over 65% of which appear only once. The source of this sequence is a human donor with non-small cell lung cancer that progressed on radiotherapy plus ipilimumab. Some clones in this sample may be carry-over from other donors' samples. This rearrangement joins TRBV5-1 to TRBJ2-2, with TRBD2 identical over 14 bases. Material: peripheral blood, obtained from a patient treated with radiotherapy plus ipilimumab. Written as DNA, the CDR3 is TGCGCCAGCCGGACTAGCGGGGGGCTGAACACCGGGGAGCTGTTTTTT. It encodes CASRTSGGLNTGELFF.